The 2 T cell receptor beta chains in this list originate from one sample, sequenced in a study of patients and donors after allogeneic stem cell transplantation. One entry per CDR3 protein results from TCRdb running MiXCR on the RT-PCR reads. The sample yields approximately 88,000 distinct CDR3 sequences, around 5% seen once. The sequenced sample consisted of blood, either unsorted or a sorted T cell fraction (not recorded which). The receptor source for this set is a human donor who was either an allogeneic HSCT recipient or a stem cell or donor lymphocyte infusion donor (not recorded which). It is not recorded whose cells these are; they may come from a transplant donor.

In this sample, this clonotype turned up a few times. The genes are TRBV11-2 and TRBJ1-1, with no clear D. Germline V gene sequence: CDR1 SGHAT, CDR2 FQNNGV. This CDR3 contains 13 residues. Trimming cost V 4 bases and J 3 bases, with 9 bases left between them. The CDR3 DNA is TGTGCCAGCAGCTCCGAGGACCACACTGAAGCTTTCTTT. This encodes CASSSEDHTEAFF.

This clonotype showed up many times. The chain employs TRBV30 and TRBJ2-3; TRBD2 matches 8 bases. CDR3 length equals 16 residues. In germline, CDR1 is GTSNPN, CDR2 SVGIG (reference sequence). Trimming at V came to 2 bases and at J to 2 bases, leaving 9 bases not matched to a gene. The CDR3: CAWSPGLAPNTDTQYF. CDR3 bases: TGTGCCTGGAGTCCCGGACTAGCCCCCAACACAGATACGCAGTATTTT.